Below are 20 T cell receptor beta chains sequenced from a single sample in a study of blood T cell repertoires in COVID-19. Here immunoSEQ multiplex PCR was the method, and the copy in TCRdb shows in-frame clones only, minus some. The data contain over 60,000 clones, more than 70% of them singletons. Material for sequencing was peripheral blood. The source is a man in his 70s with active or convalescent COVID-19.

J is TRBJ2-2 and V is TRBV2, with TRBD2 matching 10 bases. CDR3 size: 16 residues. J lost 7 bases, V lost 3 bases, and 8 bases had no gene match. In germline, CDR1 is SNHLY, CDR2 FYNNEI. CDR3 region: CASSDAASGRNGELFF. The CDR3 nucleotides read TGTGCCAGCAGTGATGCGGCTAGCGGGAGAAACGGGGAGCTGTTTTTT.

V gene TRBV27 combines with J gene TRBJ1-1; D may be TRBD1 (5 bases). CDR1 is MNHEY, CDR2 SMNVEV, per germline (reference sequence). The CDR3 extends over 16 amino acids. The V and J ends lost 0 bases and 0 bases respectively, with 11 bases between them. CDR3 DNA: TGTGCCAGCAGTTTATCGGGGGGGATCATGAACACTGAAGCTTTCTTT. Its translation: CASSLSGGIMNTEAFF.

The J gene is TRBJ2-6, the V gene TRBV18; D unresolved. The germline gives CDR1 KGHSH, CDR2 LQKENI. There are 18 residues in the CDR3. Trimming took 4 bases from V and 0 from J, leaving 16 bases between them. The CDR3 coding sequence is TGTGCCAGCTCACGCGGCCCCCCCGGAAGCTCTGGGGCCAACGTCCTGACTTTC. Protein: CASSRGPPGSSGANVLTF.

The rearrangement joins TRBV4-2 to TRBJ1-2; 8 nucleotides agree with TRBD1. V trimming: 1 base; J trimming: 7 bases; junction bases outside the gene matches: 5. The germline V gene encodes CDR1 LGHNA and CDR2 YNFKEQ. The CDR3 length is 14 residues. The CDR3 spells CASSQVAGGIGYTF. In nucleotides, the CDR3 is TGTGCCAGCAGCCAAGTAGCAGGGGGCATTGGCTACACCTTC.

The chain has TRBV5-1 and TRBJ2-1; perhaps TRBD2 as D (5 bases). The germline CDR1 and CDR2 sequences are SGHRS and YFSETQ. There are 17 residues in the CDR3. Trimming removed 0 bases from V and 1 base from J, with 14 bases in between. DNA of the CDR3: TGCGCCAGCAGCTTGGTATCGGGGTTCGGGTCCTACAATGAGCAGTTCTTC. As protein: CASSLVSGFGSYNEQFF.

As DNA, the CDR3 is TGCGCCAGCAGTAGAGGCCCTGGCAATCAGCCCCAGCATTTT. Translating it yields CASSRGPGNQPQHF. The rearrangement uses TRBV10-2 and TRBJ1-5; D ambiguous. The CDR3 loop spans 14 amino acids. Germline CDR1 reads WSHSY; CDR2 reads SAAADI. V was clipped by 5 bases and J by 2 bases, with 10 bases between them.

The gene calls are TRBV3-1 (or the pseudogene TRBV3-2) and TRBJ2-3, with TRBD2 identical over 14 bases. The junction had 8 bases not matched to a gene; V was cut back by 3 bases and J by 0 bases. From germline, CDR1 is LGHDT and CDR2 YNNKEL (reference sequence). There are 19 residues in the CDR3. The CDR3 is CASSQGLAGVASSTDTQYF. In DNA form, the CDR3 reads TGTGCCAGCAGCCAGGGACTAGCGGGGGTGGCTTCTAGCACAGATACGCAGTATTTT.

The chain links TRBV21-1 to TRBJ1-2; the table gives TRBD1 as D, unverified against the DNA. TRBV21-1 corresponds to a pseudogene. The CDR3 has 16 residues. The CDR3 loop reads CASSKTQTGPYYGYTF. The DNA for the CDR3 is TGTGCCAGCAGCAAGACCCAGACAGGGCCGTACTATGGCTACACCTTC.

The chain employs TRBV6-5 and TRBJ2-7; D might be TRBD2 (6 bases). The CDR3 is 13 amino acids. V lost 10 bases and J 2 bases, leaving 15 bases between the germline ends. CDR1 MNHEY and CDR2 SVGAGI come from the germline V gene. The CDR3 here is CATAPGETYEQYF. CDR3 DNA sequence: TGTGCCACCGCACCGGGGGAAACCTACGAGCAGTACTTC.

The gene calls are TRBV28 and TRBJ2-3; the match to TRBD2 covers 12 bases. CDR1 MDHEN and CDR2 SYDVKM come from the germline V gene. The trim removed 6 bases at V and 5 bases at J, leaving 3 bases unmatched. The CDR3 has 14 amino acids. The CDR3 loop reads CASRPGLAGDTQYF. CDR3 sequence (DNA): TGTGCCAGCAGGCCGGGACTAGCGGGAGATACGCAGTATTTT.

V is TRBV5-1 and J is TRBJ1-6, with a weak D call TRBD1 (5 bases). Per the germline V gene, CDR1 is SGHRS and CDR2 is YFSETQ. V lost 7 bases, J lost 8 bases, and 10 bases lay in between. This CDR3 is built from 12 residues. The CDR3 loop is CASGLGDSPLHF. CDR3 in DNA: TGCGCCAGCGGACTAGGGGATTCACCCCTCCACTTT.

The chain combines TRBV10-3 with TRBJ1-1, with TRBD1 as a possible D gene (5 bases). There are 15 residues in the CDR3. The ends were cut back, 6 bases at V and 4 bases at J, with 18 bases in the middle. The germline V gene encodes CDR1 ENHRY and CDR2 SYGVKD. This chain's CDR3 is CAISYYPGGGTEAFF. The DNA for the CDR3 is TGTGCCATCAGCTACTATCCTGGGGGAGGCACTGAAGCTTTCTTT.

This CDR3 is CASSLSSDSGTDTQYF. The CDR3, as DNA: TGTGCCAGCAGTTTATCGTCCGATTCGGGCACAGATACGCAGTATTTT. The V call is TRBV27, the J call TRBJ2-3; D not certain. Trimming removed 0 bases from V and 1 base from J, with 11 bases in between. The germline V gene has CDR1 MNHEY and CDR2 SMNVEV (reference sequence). CDR3 size: 16 residues.

There are a few counts of this clone. The V call is TRBV6-5, the J call TRBJ1-1, with D possibly matching TRBD1 (5 bases). The V end was cut by 5 bases, the J end by 5 bases, with 9 bases between. Germline CDR1 reads MNHEY; CDR2 reads SVGAGI. This CDR3 has 12 residues. The CDR3 loop reads CASSHQGTEAFF. As DNA, the CDR3 is TGTGCCAGCAGTCACCAGGGTACTGAAGCTTTCTTT.

The V call is TRBV6-5, the J call TRBJ2-7, with 9 bases identical to TRBD2. CDR1 MNHEY and CDR2 SVGAGI come from the germline V gene. CDR3 length equals 14 residues. The trim removed 5 bases at V and 2 bases at J, leaving 4 bases unmatched. The CDR3 nucleotides read TGTGCCAGCAGTAGTTCTAGCGGGGCCTACGAGCAGTACTTC. It is translated as CASSSSSGAYEQYF.

This chain joins TRBV28 and TRBJ2-7; the match to TRBD1 covers 9 bases. V trimming: 3 bases; J trimming: 2 bases; junction bases outside the gene matches: 5. CDR1 and CDR2 from the germline V gene are MDHEN and SYDVKM. The CDR3 is made up of 15 amino acids. CDR3 region: CASSFPDRGTYEQYF. CDR3 DNA: TGTGCCAGCAGTTTTCCGGACAGGGGAACCTACGAGCAGTACTTC.

The chain employs TRBV4-1 and TRBJ1-6; 9 nucleotides align to TRBD1. The CDR3 loop spans 14 amino acids. CDR1 is MGHRA and CDR2 is YSYEKL in the germline V gene. The ends lost 4 bases at V and 9 bases at J; junction bases unmatched: 4. The CDR3 DNA reads TGCGCCAGCAGCCCATGGGACAGGGTTTCACCCCTCCACTTT. Protein sequence: CASSPWDRVSPLHF.

The V call is TRBV6-1, the J call TRBJ1-5; no definite D call. There are 14 residues in the CDR3. The V and J ends lost 3 bases and 0 bases respectively, with 6 bases between them. Germline V gene sequence: CDR1 MNHNS, CDR2 SASEGT. The CDR3 DNA reads as TGTGCCAGCAGTGAGGGCTATAGCAATCAGCCCCAGCATTTT. This encodes CASSEGYSNQPQHF.

The gene calls are TRBV7-9 and TRBJ2-7; 7 positions agree with TRBD1. The junction had 6 bases not matched to a gene; V was cut back by 0 bases and J by 1 base. Germline V gives CDR1 SEHNR, CDR2 FQNEAQ (reference sequence). CDR3 size: 16 residues. CDR3 nucleotide sequence: TGTGCCAGCAGCTTAGCGAGGGGGCAGGGGTCCTACGAGCAGTACTTC. This encodes CASSLARGQGSYEQYF.

This chain joins TRBV5-4 and TRBJ2-2; 13 positions agree with TRBD2. Trimming at V came to 2 bases and at J to 0 bases, leaving 4 bases not matched to a gene. CDR1 is SGHNT, CDR2 YYREEE, per germline (reference sequence). The CDR3 is 18 residues long. This CDR3 reads CASSLLAGGPTNTGELFF. The DNA of the CDR3 is TGTGCCAGCAGCTTACTAGCGGGAGGGCCTACGAACACCGGGGAGCTGTTTTTT.